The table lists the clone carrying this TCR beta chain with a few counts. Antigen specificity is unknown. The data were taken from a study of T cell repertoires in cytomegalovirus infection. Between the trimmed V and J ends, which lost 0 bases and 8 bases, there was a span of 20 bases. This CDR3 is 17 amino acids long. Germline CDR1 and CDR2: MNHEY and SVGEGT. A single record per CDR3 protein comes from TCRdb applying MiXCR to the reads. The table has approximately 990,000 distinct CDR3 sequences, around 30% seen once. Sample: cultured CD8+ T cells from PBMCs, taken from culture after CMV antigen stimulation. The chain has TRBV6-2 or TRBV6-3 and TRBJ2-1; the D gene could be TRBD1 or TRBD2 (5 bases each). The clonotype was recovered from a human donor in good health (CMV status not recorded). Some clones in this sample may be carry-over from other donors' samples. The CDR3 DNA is TGTGCCAGCAGTTACTCGATCCGGGACCTCAGAGGGGATGAGCAGTTCTTC. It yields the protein CASSYSIRDLRGDEQFF.